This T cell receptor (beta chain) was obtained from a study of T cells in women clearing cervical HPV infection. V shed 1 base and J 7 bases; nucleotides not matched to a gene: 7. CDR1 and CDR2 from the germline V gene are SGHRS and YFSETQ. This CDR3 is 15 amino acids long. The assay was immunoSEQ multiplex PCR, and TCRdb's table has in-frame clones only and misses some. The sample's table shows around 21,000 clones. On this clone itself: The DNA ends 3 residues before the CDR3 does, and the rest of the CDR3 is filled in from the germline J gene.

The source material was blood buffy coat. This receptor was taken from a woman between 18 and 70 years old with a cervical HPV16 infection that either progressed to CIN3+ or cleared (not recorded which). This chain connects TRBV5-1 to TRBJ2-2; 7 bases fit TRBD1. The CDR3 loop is CASSLRRGQDGELFF. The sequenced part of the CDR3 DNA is TGCGCCAGCAGCTTGCGAAGGGGGCAGGACGGGGAG.